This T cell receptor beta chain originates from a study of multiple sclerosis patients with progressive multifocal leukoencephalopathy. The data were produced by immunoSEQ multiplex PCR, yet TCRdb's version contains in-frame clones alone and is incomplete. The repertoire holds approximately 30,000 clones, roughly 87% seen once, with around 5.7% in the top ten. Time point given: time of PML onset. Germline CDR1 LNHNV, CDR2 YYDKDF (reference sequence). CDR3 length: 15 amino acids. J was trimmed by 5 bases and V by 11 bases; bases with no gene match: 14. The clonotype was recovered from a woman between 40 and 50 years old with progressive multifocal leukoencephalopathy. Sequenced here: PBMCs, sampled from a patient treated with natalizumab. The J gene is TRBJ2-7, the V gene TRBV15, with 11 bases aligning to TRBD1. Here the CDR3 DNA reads TGTGCCCCAGGGGGGGAAGGACAGGGGGCCGACGAGCAGTACTTC. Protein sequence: CAPGGEGQGADEQYF.